The entry below gives a single T cell receptor (beta chain) sequence along with its context. Its antigen remains unidentified. No per-base quality is available; no much larger clone lies one base away. TCRbeta CDR3 regions were amplified from genomic DNA by means of the immunoSEQ Assay, a bias-controlled multiplex PCR. The source study handled its data this way. Nucleated cell counts per sample were estimated from amplification of reference gene primers within the assay. Sequence reads were collapsed and filtered to measure the absolute abundance of every unique TCRbeta CDR3 rearrangement. For each sample, productive Simpson clonality was calculated as the square root of Simpson's diversity index over productive rearrangements. TCRdb holds this immuneACCESS table with in-frame rearrangements only. Some clones are missing; in checked studies, unresolved V genes explain under half, and the rest has no known cause. The V and J calls and clone size are taken from that table; D and trimming were inferred from the DNA. In all, the sample holds about 20,000 clones, and around 84% of those were seen once. Approximately 3.8% of the sample comes from the top ten.

This sample was included in a study of blood T cell repertoires in COVID-19 (dated by TCRdb to the early 2020s). With regard to the full study: The collaborator samples originated in the United States, Italy and Spain and spanned the acute and convalescent phases of COVID-19. The prospective study material was composed of cDNA or gDNA derived from T cells, B-cell-depleted T cells, or PBMCs. The dataset comprised deeply sampled blood TCRbeta repertoires from subjects exposed to, actively infected with, or recovered from COVID-19. The repertoires were made available in a free public database intended to serve as a resource for research on the immune response to SARS-CoV-2. Samples were obtained from the ongoing ImmuneRACE study (first 160 participants) and from over 1,000 subjects provided by 6 global collaborators. A de-identified subject ID, COVID-19 status, age in years and sex were almost always included in the sample metadata. Where available, HLA class I and class II types were taken from metadata supplied by the sample provider and were not determined by assay-based typing. What the study reported, not specific to this receptor: Clinical and demographic metadata were provided uncurated, with the amount varying by source and participant.

Whole blood was collected in K2EDTA tubes by collaborating institutions according to the institutions' own protocols. For TCRbeta analysis, collaborator samples were shipped as frozen whole blood, as isolated PBMCs, or as DNA extracted from either sample type. The CDR3 spans 18 residues, from the cysteine through the phenylalanine. The CDR3 DNA has 54 bases and is translated from base 1. Germline trimming: 4 bases from V, 2 bases from J; junction bases outside gene matches: 11. CDR1 and CDR2 are drawn from the germline V gene (reference sequence): LGHDT, YNNKEL. The sample was peripheral blood. This receptor chain uses TRBV3-1 (or the pseudogene TRBV3-2) and TRBJ2-7; 13 central nucleotides agree with TRBD2. The receptor was isolated from a man in his fifties with active COVID-19. The CDR3 here reads CASSPRGLAGAYTYEQYF. The base sequence is TGTGCCAGCAGCCCGCGCGGACTAGCGGGGGCCTACACCTACGAGCAGTACTTC.